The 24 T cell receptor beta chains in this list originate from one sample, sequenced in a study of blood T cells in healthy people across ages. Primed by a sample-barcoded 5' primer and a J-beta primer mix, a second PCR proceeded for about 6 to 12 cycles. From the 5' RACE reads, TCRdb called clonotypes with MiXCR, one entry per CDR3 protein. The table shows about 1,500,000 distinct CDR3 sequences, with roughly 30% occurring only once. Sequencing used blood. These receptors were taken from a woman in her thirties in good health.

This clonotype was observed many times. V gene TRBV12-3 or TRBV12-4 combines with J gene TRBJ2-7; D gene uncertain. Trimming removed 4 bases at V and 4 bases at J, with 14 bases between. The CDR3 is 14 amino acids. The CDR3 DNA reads TGTGCCAGCAGTTCAGGACCGAGAAGGTACGAGCAGTACTTC. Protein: CASSSGPRRYEQYF.

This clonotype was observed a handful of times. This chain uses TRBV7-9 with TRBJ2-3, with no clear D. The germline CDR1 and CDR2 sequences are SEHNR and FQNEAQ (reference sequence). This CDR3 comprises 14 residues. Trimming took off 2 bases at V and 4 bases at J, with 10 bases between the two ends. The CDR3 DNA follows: TGTGCCAGCAGCTTATACCAGTATGCAGATACGCAGTATTTT. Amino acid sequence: CASSLYQYADTQYF.

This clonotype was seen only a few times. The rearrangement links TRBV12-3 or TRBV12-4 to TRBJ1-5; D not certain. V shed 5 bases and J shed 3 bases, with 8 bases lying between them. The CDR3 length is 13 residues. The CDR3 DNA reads TGTGCCAGCAGTCGGGCCTACAATCAGCCCCAGCATTTT. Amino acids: CASSRAYNQPQHF.

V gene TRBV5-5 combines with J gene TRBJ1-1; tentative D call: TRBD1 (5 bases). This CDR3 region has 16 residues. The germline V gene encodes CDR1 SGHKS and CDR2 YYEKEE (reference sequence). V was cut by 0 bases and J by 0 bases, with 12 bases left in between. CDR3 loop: CASSLEQGLLNTEAFF. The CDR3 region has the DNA TGTGCCAGCAGCTTGGAGCAGGGTCTTCTGAACACTGAAGCTTTCTTT.

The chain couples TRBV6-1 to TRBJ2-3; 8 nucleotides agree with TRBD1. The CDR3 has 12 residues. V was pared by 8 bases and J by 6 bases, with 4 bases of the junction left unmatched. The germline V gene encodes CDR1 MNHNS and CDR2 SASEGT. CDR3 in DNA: TGTGCCAGCGGACAGGGATACGATACGCAGTATTTT. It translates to CASGQGYDTQYF.

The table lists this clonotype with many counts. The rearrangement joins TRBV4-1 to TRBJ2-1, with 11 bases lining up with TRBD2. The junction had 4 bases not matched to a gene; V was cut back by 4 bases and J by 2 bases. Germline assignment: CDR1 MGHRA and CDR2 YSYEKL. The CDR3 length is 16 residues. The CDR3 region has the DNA TGCGCCAGCAGCCCTGGACTAGCGGGTACCTACAATGAGCAGTTCTTC. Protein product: CASSPGLAGTYNEQFF.

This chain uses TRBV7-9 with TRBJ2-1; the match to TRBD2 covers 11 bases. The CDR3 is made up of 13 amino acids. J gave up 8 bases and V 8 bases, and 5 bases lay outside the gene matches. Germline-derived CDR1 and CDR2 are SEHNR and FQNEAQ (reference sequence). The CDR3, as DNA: TGTGCCAGCGATAGCGGGGGGGCCTATGAGCAGTTCTTC. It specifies CASDSGGAYEQFF.

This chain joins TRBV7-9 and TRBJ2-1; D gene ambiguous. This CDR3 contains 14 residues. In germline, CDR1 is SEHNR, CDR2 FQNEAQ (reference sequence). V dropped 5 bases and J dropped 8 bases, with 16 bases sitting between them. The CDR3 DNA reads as TGTGCCAGCAGCCCGAAGGATCTCGGCTATGAGCAGTTCTTC. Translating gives CASSPKDLGYEQFF.

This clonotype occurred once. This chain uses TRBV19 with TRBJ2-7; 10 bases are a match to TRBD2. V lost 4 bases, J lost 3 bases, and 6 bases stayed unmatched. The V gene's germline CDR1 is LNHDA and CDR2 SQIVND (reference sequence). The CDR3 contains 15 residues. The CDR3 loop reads CASSRGLANVYEQYF. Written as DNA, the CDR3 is TGTGCCAGTAGTAGGGGACTAGCGAATGTCTACGAGCAGTACTTC.

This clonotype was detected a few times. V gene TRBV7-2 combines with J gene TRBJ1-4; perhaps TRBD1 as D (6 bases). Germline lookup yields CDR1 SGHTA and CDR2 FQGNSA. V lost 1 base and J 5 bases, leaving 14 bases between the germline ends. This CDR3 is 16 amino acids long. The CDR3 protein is CASSLGTRGPNEKLFF. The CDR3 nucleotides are TGTGCCAGCAGCTTAGGCACCAGGGGACCGAATGAAAAACTGTTTTTT.

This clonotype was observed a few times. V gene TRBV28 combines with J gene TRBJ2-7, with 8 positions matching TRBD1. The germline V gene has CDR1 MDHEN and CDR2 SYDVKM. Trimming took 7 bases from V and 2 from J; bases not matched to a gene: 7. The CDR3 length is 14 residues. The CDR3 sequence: CASTGTGVPYEQYF. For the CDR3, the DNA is TGTGCCAGCACCGGGACAGGCGTACCCTACGAGCAGTACTTC.

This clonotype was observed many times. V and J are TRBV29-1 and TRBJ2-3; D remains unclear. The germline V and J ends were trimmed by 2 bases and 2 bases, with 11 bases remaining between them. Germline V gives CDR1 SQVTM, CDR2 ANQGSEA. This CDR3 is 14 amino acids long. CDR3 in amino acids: CSVENRAATDTQYF. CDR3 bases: TGCAGCGTTGAAAACCGGGCGGCCACAGATACGCAGTATTTT.

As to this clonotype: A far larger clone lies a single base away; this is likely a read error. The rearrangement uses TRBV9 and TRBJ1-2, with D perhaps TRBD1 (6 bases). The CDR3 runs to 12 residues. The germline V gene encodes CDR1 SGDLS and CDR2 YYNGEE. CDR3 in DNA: TGTGCCTGCAGCGTACAGGGCTATGGCTACACCTTC. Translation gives CACSVQGYGYTF. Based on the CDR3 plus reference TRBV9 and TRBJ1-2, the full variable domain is DSGVTQTPKHLITATGQRVTLRCSPRSGDLSVYWYQQSLDQGLQFLIQYYNGEERAKGNILERFSAQQFPDLHSELNLSSLELGDSALYFCACSVQGYGYTFGSGTRLTVV.

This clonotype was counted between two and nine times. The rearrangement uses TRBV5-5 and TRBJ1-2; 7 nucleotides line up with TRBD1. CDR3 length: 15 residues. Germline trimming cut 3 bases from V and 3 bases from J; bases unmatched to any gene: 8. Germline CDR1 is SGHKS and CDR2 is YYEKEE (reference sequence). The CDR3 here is CASSSDRVADYGYTF. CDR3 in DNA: TGTGCCAGCAGCTCCGACAGGGTAGCTGACTATGGCTACACCTTC.

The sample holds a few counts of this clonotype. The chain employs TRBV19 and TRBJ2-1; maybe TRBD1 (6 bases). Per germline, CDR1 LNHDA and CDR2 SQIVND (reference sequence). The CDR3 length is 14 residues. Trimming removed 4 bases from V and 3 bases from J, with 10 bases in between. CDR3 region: CASSTDRSYNEQFF. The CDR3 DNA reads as TGTGCCAGTAGTACTGACAGGAGCTACAATGAGCAGTTCTTC.

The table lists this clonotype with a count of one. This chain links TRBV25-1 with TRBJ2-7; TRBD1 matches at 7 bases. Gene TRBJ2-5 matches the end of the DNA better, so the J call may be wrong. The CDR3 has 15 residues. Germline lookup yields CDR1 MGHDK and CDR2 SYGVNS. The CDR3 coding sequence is TGTGCCAGCAGTGAATACAGACAGGGTGAGGAGACCCAGTACTTC. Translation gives CASSEYRQGEETQYF.

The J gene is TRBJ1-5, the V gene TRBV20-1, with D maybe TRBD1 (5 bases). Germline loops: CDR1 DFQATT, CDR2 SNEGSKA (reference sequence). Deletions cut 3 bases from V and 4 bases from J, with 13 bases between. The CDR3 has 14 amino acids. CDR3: CSARGGKANQPQHF. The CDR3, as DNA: TGCAGTGCTAGGGGGGGTAAAGCGAATCAGCCCCAGCATTTT.

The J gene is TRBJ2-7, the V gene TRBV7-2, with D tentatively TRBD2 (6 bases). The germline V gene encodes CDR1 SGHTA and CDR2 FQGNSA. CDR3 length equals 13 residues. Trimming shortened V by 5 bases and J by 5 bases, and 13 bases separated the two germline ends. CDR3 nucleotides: TGTGCCAGCAGCCGAAGGGGAGGAAACGAGCAGTACTTC. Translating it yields CASSRRGGNEQYF.

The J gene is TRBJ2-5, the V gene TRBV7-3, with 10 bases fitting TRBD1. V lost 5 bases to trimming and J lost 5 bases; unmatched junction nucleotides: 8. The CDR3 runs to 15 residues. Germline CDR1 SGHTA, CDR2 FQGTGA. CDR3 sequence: CASSPDRGLRETQYF. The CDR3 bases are TGTGCCAGCAGCCCCGACAGGGGGCTTCGGGAGACCCAGTACTTC.

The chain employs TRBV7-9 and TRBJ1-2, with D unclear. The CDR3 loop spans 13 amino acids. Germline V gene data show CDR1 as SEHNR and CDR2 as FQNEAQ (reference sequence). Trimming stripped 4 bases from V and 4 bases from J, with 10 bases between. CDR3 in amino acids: CASSWEASYGYTF. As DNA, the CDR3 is TGTGCCAGCAGCTGGGAGGCGAGCTATGGCTACACCTTC.

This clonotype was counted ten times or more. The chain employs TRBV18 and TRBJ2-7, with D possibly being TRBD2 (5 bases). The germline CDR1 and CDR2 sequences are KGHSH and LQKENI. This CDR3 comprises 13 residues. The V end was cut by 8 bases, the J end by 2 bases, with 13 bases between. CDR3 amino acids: CASSPGNPYEQYF. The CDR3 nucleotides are TGTGCCAGCAGCCCCGGGAATCCCTACGAGCAGTACTTC.

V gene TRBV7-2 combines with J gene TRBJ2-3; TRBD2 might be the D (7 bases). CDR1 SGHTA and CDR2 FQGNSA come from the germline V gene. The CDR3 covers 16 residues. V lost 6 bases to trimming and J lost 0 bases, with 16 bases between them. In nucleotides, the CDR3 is TGTGCCAGCAGACTGAATGGGGGGGCGAGCACAGATACGCAGTATTTT. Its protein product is CASRLNGGASTDTQYF. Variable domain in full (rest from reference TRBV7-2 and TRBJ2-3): GAGVSQSPSNKVTEKGKDVELRCDPISGHTALYWYRQSLGQGLEFLIYFQGNSAPDKSGLPSDRFSAERTGGSVSTLTIQRTQQEDSAVYLCASRLNGGASTDTQYFGPGTRLTVL.

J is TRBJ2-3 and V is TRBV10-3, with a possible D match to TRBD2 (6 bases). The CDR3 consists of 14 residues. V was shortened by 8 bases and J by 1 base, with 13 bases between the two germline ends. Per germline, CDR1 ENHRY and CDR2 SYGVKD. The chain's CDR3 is CAIGEERGTDTQYF. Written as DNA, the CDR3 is TGTGCCATCGGCGAGGAGCGGGGCACAGATACGCAGTATTTT.

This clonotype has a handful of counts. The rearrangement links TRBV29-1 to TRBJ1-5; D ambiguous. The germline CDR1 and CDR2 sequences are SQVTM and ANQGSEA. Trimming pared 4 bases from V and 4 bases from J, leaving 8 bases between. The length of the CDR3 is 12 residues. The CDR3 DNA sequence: TGCAGCGTTGGCCTACGAAATCAGCCCCAGCATTTT. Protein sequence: CSVGLRNQPQHF. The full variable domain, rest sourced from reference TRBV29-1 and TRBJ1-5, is SAVISQKPSRDICQRGTSLTIQCQVDSQVTMMFWYRQQPGQSLTLIATANQGSEATYESGFVIDKFPISRPNLTFSTLTVSNMSPEDSSIYLCSVGLRNQPQHFGDGTRLSIL.